This T cell receptor (beta chain) comes out of a study of cytomegalovirus exposure and HLA in healthy donors. Trimming shortened V by 6 bases and J by 2 bases, and 17 bases separated the two germline ends. This CDR3 has 16 residues. Germline CDR1 ENHRY, CDR2 SYGVKD. Researchers ran the PCR with 60 Vbeta and 13 Jbeta primers. TCRdb's table, derived via immunoSEQ multiplex PCR, lists solely in-frame clones and lacks some. The sample records about 230,000 clones, about 83% being singletons. Sequenced material: PBMCs. The rearrangement joins TRBV10-3 to TRBJ1-3, with D possibly TRBD1 on 6 matching bases. This clonotype was obtained from a human donor in good health. CDR3 loop: CAIRSTGGLAGNTIYF. The CDR3 nucleotides read TGTGCCATCAGGTCGACCGGGGGGCTGGCTGGAAACACCATATATTTT.